This T cell receptor beta chain appears in the sequencing data of a study of OX40 agonist ivuxolimab in advanced cancers. As for the study more broadly: Ivuxolimab was a fully human IgG2 agonistic monoclonal antibody targeting the costimulatory receptor OX40 (CD134). Intravenous ivuxolimab was administered to patients every 2 weeks at six dose levels: 0.01, 0.1, 0.3, 1.5, 3 and 10 mg/kg. Among the approximately 54 dose-escalation patients, some 20 had hepatocellular carcinoma, roughly 15 melanoma, 9 renal cell carcinoma and 9 head and neck cancer. In the dose-escalation cohort, approximately 80% of patients were male, and the mean age was 60 years with a range of roughly 20 to 79. Prior anti-PD-1, anti-PD-L1 or anti-CTLA-4 therapy was permitted, and checkpoint inhibitors had been received by approximately 39% of dose-escalation patients. Partial responses occurred in three dose-escalation patients, of whom one had hepatocellular carcinoma and two had cutaneous melanoma. The purpose of peripheral TCRbeta sequencing was to test whether ivuxolimab changed TCR sequence diversity and led to clonal T-cell expansion. The monotherapy dose-escalation portion (N ≈ 50 patients) of the phase I ivuxolimab trial is reported in the paper.

The germline V gene specifies SGHDN as CDR1 and FVKESK as CDR2. V is pared back by 5 bases and J by 8 bases, with 21 bases lying between the germline termini. Counted from cysteine to phenylalanine, this CDR3 has 15 amino acids. Here the CDR3 DNA is all that survives: 45 bases in frame from base 1. The count of this clone is one. It has no known antigen specificity. Base qualities are not at hand, and no much larger clone is one base apart. To sequence the TCRbeta CDR3 region, genomic DNA was isolated from the sorted cells. TCRbeta CDR3 regions were sequenced using the immunoSEQ Assay. The table comes from immuneACCESS by way of TCRdb, which keeps in-frame sequences with V and J called. Part of the clones is missing from these tables; in studies checked, under half for an unresolved V gene and the rest for unknown reasons. This sample is represented by about 8,000 clones; almost 90% of them were singletons. The ten most abundant clones make up 4% to 5.5% of the sample.

The research as a whole found: Low levels of normalized T-cell clonal expansion were also seen in some patients who did not respond. At doses of 0.1 to 3.0 mg/kg, clonal expansion of both CD4+ and CD8+ blood T cells was observed from baseline to week 6. Which antigens the clonally expanded peripheral T cells were specific for was not determined. Partial responders in the 0.1-3.0 mg/kg groups had among the lowest normalized peripheral clonal expansion, especially among CD8+ T cells. After ivuxolimab, expanded clones were on average more numerous among CD8+ T cells than among CD4+ T cells.

Patients with autoimmune disease history or receiving systemic immunosuppression were excluded from the trial. Peripheral blood for TCR sequencing was collected from all dose cohorts at baseline, on cycle 4 day 1, and on cycle 7 day 1. Samples came from an open-label, multicenter, first-in-human phase I dose-escalation trial of ivuxolimab. Adults with locally advanced or metastatic melanoma, renal cell, hepatocellular, or head and neck squamous cell carcinoma were enrolled in the trial. CD4+ and CD8+ T cells were sorted separately from peripheral blood before TCR sequencing. The sample in question was CD4+ or CD8+ T cells sorted from blood, obtained in a trial of the OX40 agonist ivuxolimab. Recombination joined TRBV14 with TRBJ1-2; the D region possibly corresponds to TRBD1 (6 bases align). This TCR was sampled from an adult with an advanced solid tumor such as melanoma, head and neck, liver or kidney cancer. The CDR3 region reads CASSSTAPLGGGYTF. DNA sequence: TGTGCCAGCAGCTCTACAGCGCCCTTAGGGGGAGGCTACACCTTC.